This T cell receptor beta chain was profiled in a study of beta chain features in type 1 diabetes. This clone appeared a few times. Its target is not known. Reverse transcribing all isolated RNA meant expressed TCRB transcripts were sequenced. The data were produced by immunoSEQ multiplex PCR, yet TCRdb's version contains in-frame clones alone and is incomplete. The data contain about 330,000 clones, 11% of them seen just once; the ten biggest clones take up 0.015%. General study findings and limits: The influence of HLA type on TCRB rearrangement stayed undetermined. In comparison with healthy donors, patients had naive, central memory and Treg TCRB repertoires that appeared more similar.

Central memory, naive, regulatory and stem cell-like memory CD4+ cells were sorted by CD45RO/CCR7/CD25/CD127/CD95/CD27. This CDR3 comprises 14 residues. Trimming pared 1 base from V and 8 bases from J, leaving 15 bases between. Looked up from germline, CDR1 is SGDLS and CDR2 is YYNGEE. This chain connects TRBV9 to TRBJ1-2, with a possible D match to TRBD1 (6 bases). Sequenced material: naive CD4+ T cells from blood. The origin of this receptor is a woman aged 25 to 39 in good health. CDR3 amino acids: CASSVYTGSIGYTF. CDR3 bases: TGTGCCAGCAGCGTATATACAGGGTCGATAGGCTACACCTTC.